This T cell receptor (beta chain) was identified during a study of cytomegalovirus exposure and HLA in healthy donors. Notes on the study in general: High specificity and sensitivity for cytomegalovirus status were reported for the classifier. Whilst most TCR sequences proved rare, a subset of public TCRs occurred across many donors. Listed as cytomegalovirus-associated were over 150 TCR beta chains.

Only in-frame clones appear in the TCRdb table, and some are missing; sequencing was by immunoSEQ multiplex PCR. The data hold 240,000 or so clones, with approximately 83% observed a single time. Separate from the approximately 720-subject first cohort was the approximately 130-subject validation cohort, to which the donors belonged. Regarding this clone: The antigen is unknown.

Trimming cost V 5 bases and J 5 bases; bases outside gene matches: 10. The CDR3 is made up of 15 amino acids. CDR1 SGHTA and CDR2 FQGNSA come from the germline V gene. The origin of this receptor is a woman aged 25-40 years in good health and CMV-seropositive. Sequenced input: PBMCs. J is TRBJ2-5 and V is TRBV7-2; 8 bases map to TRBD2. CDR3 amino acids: CASSTRTAGVETQYF. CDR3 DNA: TGTGCCAGCAGCACCAGAACAGCGGGAGTTGAGACCCAGTACTTC.